These 7 T cell receptor beta chains share one sample of origin, sequenced in a study of early T cells in non-severe SARS-CoV-2 infection. Each CDR3 protein is one row after TCRdb ran MiXCR on the 5' RACE reads. There are approximately 65,000 distinct CDR3 sequences in the sample; 12% to 15% occur only once, and roughly an eighth lies in the top ten. Sample: whole blood. These receptor sequences come from an adult who was a healthcare worker with PCR-confirmed SARS-CoV-2 infection or an uninfected control (not recorded which).

This chain joins TRBV20-1 and TRBJ2-5, with D perhaps matching TRBD1 (5 bases). The CDR3 has 11 amino acids. V was cut by 4 bases and J by 3 bases, with 6 bases left in between. CDR1 DFQATT and CDR2 SNEGSKA come from the germline V gene (reference sequence). CDR3 sequence: CSANRKETQYF. CDR3 coding DNA: TGCAGTGCTAACAGGAAAGAGACCCAGTACTTC.

In its sample, this clonotype was seen a few times. V gene TRBV4-2 combines with J gene TRBJ1-4, with a possible D match to TRBD1 (5 bases). The CDR3 extends over 15 amino acids. Germline CDR1 reads LGHNA; CDR2 reads YNFKEQ. Trimming left V 4 bases short and J 6 bases short, with 15 bases between. The CDR3, as DNA: TGTGCCAGCAGCCGCCAGGGTGGTATTGATGAAAAACTGTTTTTT. Translated, it gives CASSRQGGIDEKLFF.

The chain carries TRBV6-5 and TRBJ2-1; 10 bases are shared with TRBD2. This CDR3 has 15 residues. V shed 5 bases, J shed 2 bases, and the junction held 3 bases outside the gene matches. Germline lookup yields CDR1 MNHEY and CDR2 SVGAGI. The CDR3 loop reads CASSPAGGTYNEQFF. In DNA form, the CDR3 reads TGTGCCAGCAGTCCAGCGGGGGGGACCTACAATGAGCAGTTCTTC.

The chain combines TRBV29-1 with TRBJ1-1, with TRBD1 identical over 11 bases. The length of the CDR3 is 16 residues. Germline-derived CDR1 and CDR2 are SQVTM and ANQGSEA. Trimming cost V 7 bases and J 3 bases; bases outside gene matches: 13. This chain's CDR3 is CSGGGQGAGKDTEAFF. CDR3 DNA: TGCAGCGGCGGCGGACAGGGGGCTGGTAAGGACACTGAAGCTTTCTTT. The variable domain in full, completed from reference TRBV29-1 and TRBJ1-1, reads SAVISQKPSRDICQRGTSLTIQCQVDSQVTMMFWYRQQPGQSLTLIATANQGSEATYESGFVIDKFPISRPNLTFSTLTVSNMSPEDSSIYLCSGGGQGAGKDTEAFFGQGTRLTVV.

This clonotype was found a few times. This chain joins TRBV6-1 and TRBJ1-5, with 9 bases aligning to TRBD1. CDR3 size: 14 residues. Germline V gene lookup returns CDR1 MNHNS and CDR2 SASEGT. The V segment lost 5 bases and the J segment 6 bases; nucleotides outside the gene matches: 5. This CDR3 reads CASSTGGAGQPQHF. The CDR3, as DNA: TGTGCCAGCAGTACAGGGGGCGCGGGTCAGCCCCAGCATTTT.

This sequence joins TRBV5-5 and TRBJ1-4; weak D call: TRBD1 (6 bases). Between the trimmed V and J ends, which lost 0 bases and 6 bases, there was a span of 12 bases. The CDR3 length is 15 residues. CDR1 is SGHKS, CDR2 YYEKEE, per germline (reference sequence). The CDR3 nucleotides read TGTGCCAGCAGCTTGGTTCGCGGGGGCGATGAAAAACTGTTTTTT. It specifies CASSLVRGGDEKLFF.

The chain joins TRBV30 to TRBJ1-1, with 12 positions matching TRBD1. The CDR3 runs 15 residues. V was clipped by 5 bases and J by 1 base; unmatched bases: 5. Germline CDR1 and CDR2: GTSNPN and SVGIG (reference sequence). This CDR3 reads CAWGTGGVSNTEAFF. In DNA, the CDR3 is TGTGCCTGGGGGACAGGGGGCGTATCGAACACTGAAGCTTTCTTT.